The T cell receptor beta chain described here comes from a study of post-analysis software for immune sequencing data. In the study overall: Included among the disease courses, which were recorded for the cohort, were relapsing-remitting, secondary progressive and progressive-relapsing multiple sclerosis. The study, taken as a whole, reports: The study found TRBV5-6, TRBV5-1 and TRBV20-1 among a few TRBV segments more frequent in patients than controls. Controls had significantly higher normalized Chao1 diversity than multiple sclerosis patients. Analysis by F measure revealed that same-batch samples clustered strongly together.

Unique molecular identifiers tagged the TCR beta cDNA libraries. TCRdb passed the PCR reads through MiXCR, listing each CDR3 protein once. The sample shows fewer than 850,000 distinct CDR3 sequences, around 27% of them seen only once. A remark on this clonotype: Antigen unknown.

Germline CDR1 is SGHTA and CDR2 is FQGNSA. The V gene lost 5 bases and the J gene lost 5 bases, with 15 bases spanning the gap. The CDR3 has 14 residues. The receptor comes from a girl under 18 with multiple sclerosis. Sequencing used blood. V is TRBV7-2 and J is TRBJ1-1, with D tentatively TRBD1 (5 bases). The DNA of the CDR3 is TGTGCCAGCAGCCCCGGGGGTGGGGGAACTGAAGCTTTCTTT. This codes for CASSPGGGGTEAFF.